One and the same sample provided the 26 T cell receptor beta chains below, sequenced in a study of shared clonotypes between healthy human individuals. Sequencing used immunoSEQ multiplex PCR; TCRdb keeps in-frame clones, though not all of them. In the table there are 2,100,000 or so clones, around 95% of which are singletons. The sample taken for sequencing was naive CD4+ T cells sorted from blood. Stated subset: CD45RA+ positively selected. The origin of the receptors is a young man in good health.

This clone was observed once. V is TRBV7-2 and J is TRBJ2-1, with no clear D. V was trimmed by 2 bases and J by 6 bases, leaving 11 bases between them. The CDR3 consists of 14 residues. The V gene's germline CDR1 is SGHTA and CDR2 FQGNSA. The CDR3 coding sequence is TGTGCCAGCAGCTTATTAGTAACCCCCAATGAGCAGTTCTTC. This encodes CASSLLVTPNEQFF.

The chain combines TRBV7-9 with TRBJ2-7; D is possibly TRBD1 or TRBD2 (5 bases each). The germline V gene encodes CDR1 SEHNR and CDR2 FQNEAQ (reference sequence). The CDR3 is 13 residues long. V dropped 5 bases and J dropped 5 bases, with 13 bases sitting between them. The CDR3 region is CASSRDGGDEQYF. In DNA, the CDR3 is TGTGCCAGCAGCCGGGACGGAGGCGACGAGCAGTACTTC.

This rearrangement joins TRBV10-2 to TRBJ2-5; 7 nucleotides agree with TRBD2. J lost 5 bases, V lost 1 base, and 7 bases had no gene match. The CDR3 covers 15 residues. Per the germline V gene, CDR1 is WSHSY and CDR2 is SAAADI. This CDR3 reads CASSEWEGLGETQYF. The CDR3, as DNA: TGCGCCAGCAGTGAGTGGGAGGGCTTAGGCGAGACCCAGTACTTC.

About this clone: One junction end disagrees with the germline gene, perhaps due to a read error. In nucleotides, the CDR3 is TGTGCCAGCAGATTAGACAGGGGCCTCACCGGGGAGCTGTTTTTT. This gives the protein CASRLDRGLTGELFF. V usage is TRBV7-2 and J usage is TRBJ2-2; the match to TRBD1 covers 8 bases. This CDR3 contains 15 residues. Germline V gene lookup returns CDR1 SGHTA and CDR2 FQGNSA. The whole variable domain, filled in from reference TRBV7-2 and TRBJ2-2, reads GAGVSQSPSNKVTEKGKDVELRCDPISGHTALYWYRQSLGQGLEFLIYFQGNSAPDKSGLPSDRFSAERTGGSVSTLTIQRTQQEDSAVYLCASRLDRGLTGELFFGEGSRLTVL.

The chain has TRBV10-1 and TRBJ1-2; 7 nucleotides line up with TRBD1. The CDR3 is made up of 15 amino acids. Germline V CDR1 and CDR2: WNHNN, SYGVQD (reference sequence). The junction had 11 bases not matched to a gene; V was cut back by 0 bases and J by 10 bases. CDR3 amino acids: CASSESLGQLMDYTF. In DNA, the CDR3 is TGCGCCAGCAGTGAGTCTTTGGGACAGTTGATGGACTACACCTTC.

This chain connects TRBV10-1 to TRBJ2-5; 10 nucleotides align to TRBD2. The CDR3 sequence is 17 residues long. J was trimmed by 3 bases and V by 3 bases; bases with no gene match: 10. Germline V CDR1 and CDR2: WNHNN, SYGVQD (reference sequence). The CDR3 reads CASSDYWASGSEETQYF. CDR3 DNA: TGCGCCAGCAGTGATTATTGGGCTAGCGGGAGTGAAGAGACCCAGTACTTC.

This clone was recorded only once. The J gene is TRBJ2-3, the V gene TRBV7-9; no clear D gene. The CDR3 is 12 amino acids. CDR1 and CDR2 (germline): SEHNR, FQNEAQ (reference sequence). Deletions cut 5 bases from V and 8 bases from J, with 11 bases between. The CDR3 DNA sequence: TGTGCCAGCAGCATACCTCCGGGTACGCAGTATTTT. Translated: CASSIPPGTQYF.

In DNA, the CDR3 is TGTGCCAGCATTCGGACAGAGAGCTCCTATAATTCACCCCTCCACTTT. Protein sequence: CASIRTESSYNSPLHF. This rearrangement joins TRBV5-5 to TRBJ1-6; the D gene is possibly TRBD1 (6 bases). The CDR3 contains 16 residues. V lost 6 bases, J lost 0 bases, and 13 bases lay in between. Germline V gene lookup returns CDR1 SGHKS and CDR2 YYEKEE (reference sequence).

This clone was detected once. The chain combines TRBV7-9 with TRBJ2-1; TRBD1 aligns across 10 bases. CDR3 length: 15 residues. Germline loops: CDR1 SEHNR, CDR2 FQNEAQ (reference sequence). V shed 5 bases and J 4 bases; nucleotides not matched to a gene: 5. The CDR3 loop reads CASSQGQGPYNEQFF. The CDR3 bases are TGTGCCAGCAGCCAGGGACAGGGGCCTTACAATGAGCAGTTCTTC.

The V call is TRBV7-6, the J call TRBJ2-7, with D hard to call. The CDR3 totals 15 residues. The V end lost 5 bases, the J end lost 3 bases, and 17 bases lay between the germline ends. The germline CDR1 and CDR2 sequences are SGHVS and FNYEAQ. CDR3: CASSPKLTGFYEQYF. The CDR3, as DNA: TGTGCCAGCAGCCCAAAGTTGACTGGATTCTACGAGCAGTACTTC.

This clone was detected once. This sequence joins TRBV4-1 and TRBJ2-1, with a tentative D call TRBD2 (5 bases). V was trimmed by 1 base and J by 4 bases, leaving 14 bases between them. The CDR3 length is 16 residues. Germline CDR1 reads MGHRA; CDR2 reads YSYEKL. The CDR3 DNA reads TGCGCCAGCAGCCAAGTAAGCGGCCAATCTTACAATGAGCAGTTCTTC. Its translation is CASSQVSGQSYNEQFF.

The chain has TRBV30 and TRBJ2-3; 9 bases line up with TRBD2. CDR3 length equals 14 residues. Germline CDR1 GTSNPN, CDR2 SVGIG (reference sequence). V was clipped by 3 bases and J by 3 bases; unmatched bases: 4. The CDR3 nucleotides read TGTGCCTGGAGCGGACTAGCGCTTACAGATACGCAGTATTTT. The encoded protein is CAWSGLALTDTQYF.

The chain uses TRBV9 and TRBJ1-6; no reliable D call. The CDR3 consists of 15 residues. CDR1 is SGDLS and CDR2 is YYNGEE in the germline V gene. Trimming removed 4 bases from V and 7 bases from J, with 15 bases in between. For the CDR3, the DNA is TGTGCCAGCAGCCAAGGAGGGAGAGGGAATTCACCCCTCCACTTT. Its protein product is CASSQGGRGNSPLHF.

The chain recombines TRBV7-2 with TRBJ2-3; D not resolved. Germline V gene data show CDR1 as SGHTA and CDR2 as FQGNSA. Trimming took off 3 bases at V and 1 base at J, with 20 bases between the two ends. The CDR3 contains 18 residues. CDR3 bases: TGTGCCAGCAGCTTCACTGTGGTACTCGGAGCCCGCACAGATACGCAGTATTTT. As protein: CASSFTVVLGARTDTQYF.

The rearrangement joins TRBV7-2 to TRBJ2-7; D ambiguous. The CDR3 totals 15 residues. CDR1 SGHTA and CDR2 FQGNSA come from the germline V gene. The V and J ends lost 1 base and 0 bases respectively, with 10 bases between them. CDR3 sequence reads: CASSLVSLGSYEQYF. CDR3 sequence (DNA): TGTGCCAGCAGCTTAGTCAGCCTTGGCTCCTACGAGCAGTACTTC. The full variable domain, completed using reference TRBV7-2 and TRBJ2-7, is GAGVSQSPSNKVTEKGKDVELRCDPISGHTALYWYRQSLGQGLEFLIYFQGNSAPDKSGLPSDRFSAERTGGSVSTLTIQRTQQEDSAVYLCASSLVSLGSYEQYFGPGTRLTVT.

The V call is TRBV6-1, the J call TRBJ2-7; D is tentatively TRBD1 or TRBD2 (5 bases each). Per the germline V gene, CDR1 is MNHNS and CDR2 is SASEGT. The ends were cut back, 7 bases at V and 7 bases at J, with 11 bases in the middle. The CDR3 totals 11 residues. The CDR3 here is CASMGVEEQYF. CDR3 DNA sequence: TGTGCCAGCATGGGGGTGGAAGAGCAGTACTTC.

CDR3 sequence: CASSSTMGETQYF. CDR3 bases: TGCGCCAGCAGCTCTACTATGGGAGAGACCCAGTACTTC. The rearrangement links TRBV4-1 to TRBJ2-5; D is uncertain. Looked up from germline, CDR1 is MGHRA and CDR2 is YSYEKL. The CDR3 has 13 amino acids. The V end lost 5 bases, the J end lost 4 bases, and 11 bases lay between the germline ends.

V usage is TRBV9 and J usage is TRBJ2-7; TRBD1 or TRBD2 may be the D gene (6 bases each). V shed 4 bases and J shed 9 bases, with 14 bases lying between them. The CDR3 runs to 12 residues. Germline loops: CDR1 SGDLS, CDR2 YYNGEE. DNA for the CDR3: TGTGCCAGCAGCCCCCCACAGGGAGGGCAGTACTTC. This translates into CASSPPQGGQYF.

The rearrangement joins TRBV5-5 to TRBJ2-1; D is undetermined. The CDR3 sequence is 13 residues long. Germline CDR1 is SGHKS and CDR2 is YYEKEE (reference sequence). The V and J ends lost 4 bases and 8 bases respectively, with 13 bases between them. The CDR3 spells CASSPLVPHEQFF. For the CDR3, the DNA is TGTGCCAGCAGCCCCCTAGTTCCCCATGAGCAGTTCTTC.

This clone was observed a few times. This sample includes further DNA sequences coding for the same CDR3. The V and J genes are TRBV5-1 and TRBJ2-7; D gene ambiguous. With 0 bases removed from V and 4 bases from J, the gap between germline ends came to 5 bases. The CDR3 sequence is 12 residues long. Germline V CDR1 and CDR2: SGHRS, YFSETQ. This CDR3 reads CASSLDRYEQYF. As DNA, the CDR3 is TGCGCCAGCAGCTTGGACCGGTACGAGCAGTACTTC.

V is TRBV7-9 and J is TRBJ2-3, with D possibly matching TRBD2 (5 bases). V lost 5 bases, J lost 7 bases, and 19 bases lay in between. The CDR3 contains 15 residues. Per the germline V gene, CDR1 is SEHNR and CDR2 is FQNEAQ (reference sequence). The CDR3 nucleotides are TGTGCCAGCAGCGTAGACGGGAACCAGGCAAATACGCAGTATTTT. This translates into CASSVDGNQANTQYF.

The chain employs TRBV10-3 and TRBJ1-6, with 8 bases that match TRBD1. V gave up 2 bases and J gave up 9 bases; unmatched junction bases: 9. Germline V gives CDR1 ENHRY, CDR2 SYGVKD. The CDR3 is 16 residues long. Here the CDR3 reads CAISETDRGNSSPLHF. In DNA form, the CDR3 reads TGTGCCATCAGTGAGACTGACAGGGGCAACAGTTCACCCCTCCACTTT.

CDR3 protein: CASSAGQGNMVETQYF. The DNA of the CDR3 is TGCGCCAGCAGCGCGGGACAGGGAAATATGGTTGAGACCCAGTACTTC. The V call is TRBV4-1, the J call TRBJ2-5; 9 bases map to TRBD1. V shed 5 bases and J 5 bases; nucleotides not matched to a gene: 12. The CDR3 is 16 residues long. Germline CDR1 is MGHRA and CDR2 is YSYEKL.

This chain connects TRBV4-3 to TRBJ2-1, with TRBD2 identical over 12 bases. This CDR3 has 17 amino acids. J lost 6 bases, V lost 2 bases, and 8 bases had no gene match. CDR1 and CDR2 from the germline V gene are LGHNA and YSLEER. CDR3 protein: CASSQSPQGLAGNEQFF. The CDR3 nucleotides read TGCGCCAGCAGCCAAAGCCCCCAGGGACTAGCGGGCAATGAGCAGTTCTTC.

This rearrangement joins TRBV19 to TRBJ1-6; 9 bases map to TRBD1. The CDR3 is 12 residues long. Germline V lookup: CDR1 LNHDA, CDR2 SQIVND (reference sequence). CDR3 protein: CATGTGNSPLHF. Here the CDR3 DNA reads TGTGCGACCGGGACAGGGAATTCACCCCTCCACTTT.

This chain connects TRBV11-2 to TRBJ2-1, with TRBD1 matching 9 bases. The CDR3 has 15 residues. V shed 1 base and J 7 bases; nucleotides not matched to a gene: 5. Germline V gene lookup returns CDR1 SGHAT and CDR2 FQNNGV. CDR3 region: CASSLGTDRGNEQFF. Written as DNA, the CDR3 is TGTGCCAGCAGCTTAGGAACCGACAGGGGGAATGAGCAGTTCTTC.